This T cell receptor beta chain was sequenced during a study of blood T cells in healthy people across ages. As to this clonotype: Its antigen remains unknown.

Study-level results: Per million T cells, TCR beta diversity dropped about linearly as age rose. Unknown CMV status may confound age-related changes in expanded clones. Both naive CD4+ cell counts and diversity were greater in long-lived donors than in aged donors. Observed TCR beta diversity showed a strong correlation with the percentage of naive T cells as measured by flow cytometry.

With a J-beta primer mix and a sample-barcoded 5' primer, a second PCR ran about 6 to 11 cycles. MiXCR, applied by TCRdb to the 5' RACE reads, yields one record per CDR3 protein. The sample has about 970,000 distinct CDR3 sequences; 51% are singletons. Input material: blood. The source is a woman aged 60-70 years in good health.

The CDR3 DNA reads TGTGCCAGCAGCTCCCGCCCGGGACTACGGGTAGATACGCAGTATTTT. This sequence encodes CASSSRPGLRVDTQYF. This chain joins TRBV7-2 and TRBJ2-3; 7 nucleotides agree with TRBD2. The length of the CDR3 is 16 residues. Germline V gene sequence: CDR1 SGHTA, CDR2 FQGNSA. Trimming took 4 bases from V and 5 from J; bases not matched to a gene: 12.